These T cell receptor beta chains were read from a single sample in a study of shared clonotypes between healthy human individuals. Assay used: immunoSEQ multiplex PCR; TCRdb lists only in-frame clones, some missing. The repertoire has hundreds of thousands of clones, roughly 70% of them found once; the top ten carry more than 1.5%. The sequenced sample was memory CD4+ T cells sorted from blood. The receptors were sampled from a woman in her 30s in good health. The CDR3 runs from the conserved cysteine through the conserved F or W. Each record gives: V gene, J gene, CDR3 length, CDR3 protein.

TRBV28	TRBJ1-1	14	CASSLGRGDTEAFF
TRBV7-9	TRBJ1-5	13	CASSSPGNQPQHF
TRBV6-1	TRBJ1-4	15	CASSELGSGSEKLFF
TRBV28	TRBJ2-2	15	CASTAGGVRAGELFF
TRBV7-2	TRBJ2-7	14	CASSRTSGSSGQYF
TRBV30	TRBJ1-2	18	CAWTRGGLAQTFNYGYTF
TRBV27	TRBJ2-7	12	CASSGRGYEQYF
TRBV11-3	TRBJ2-6	16	CASSARRDSGANVLTF
TRBV5-1	TRBJ2-7	12	CASRTGPYEQYF
TRBV11-2	TRBJ2-1	14	CASSLVSRANEQFF
TRBV28	TRBJ2-6	15	CASRLRRSGANVLTF
TRBV6-1	TRBJ1-1	14	CASSARGGGAEAFF
TRBV4-1	TRBJ2-1	17	CASSQVDLGVSYNEQFF
TRBV9	TRBJ2-2	16	CASSRLAGTNTGELFF
TRBV10-3	TRBJ2-7	15	CAISEKGLAGGEQYF
TRBV15	TRBJ1-1	13	CATEGAENTEAFF
TRBV30	TRBJ2-5	14	CAWSVQSFRETQYF
TRBV19	TRBJ1-2	13	CASNRDRGYGYTF
TRBV5-8	TRBJ2-1	16	CASSFGTSGPYNEQFF
TRBV6-4	TRBJ1-1	15	CASSEGEEGNTEAFF
TRBV27	TRBJ2-3	14	CASRGPLDTDTQYF
TRBV6-5	TRBJ2-5	15	CASSWDRGREETQYF
TRBV6-4	TRBJ1-2	16	CASSDSAEGGGYGYTF
TRBV18	TRBJ2-5	14	CASSAGQGAETQYF
TRBV19	TRBJ1-3	16	CASSETGRPAGNTIYF
TRBV6-6	TRBJ2-7	14	CASSYFGGGDEQYF
TRBV7-3	TRBJ2-1	12	CASSEIAGDLFF
TRBV6-6	TRBJ1-5	16	CASSYSGGNSNQPQHF
TRBV7-2	TRBJ2-1	14	CASSLGAIYNEQFF
TRBV6-5	TRBJ2-2	14	CASLREANTGELFF
TRBV5-1	TRBJ2-5	15	CASSFTDRVQETQYF
TRBV27	TRBJ1-1	15	CASSLYSGPNTEAFF
TRBV25-1	TRBJ2-6	16	CASSARGGFGANVLTF
TRBV28	TRBJ2-4	13	CASSRDTRNIQYF
TRBV5-4	TRBJ2-5	14	CASSVHPLKETQYF
TRBV5-1	TRBJ1-1	12	CARSQGVTEAFF
TRBV4-1	TRBJ1-5	15	CASSRNRDRNQPQHF
TRBV28	TRBJ2-3	15	CASSLAGGPSDTQYF
TRBV5-1	TRBJ2-4	12	CASSPPGDIQYF
TRBV2	TRBJ2-7	14	CASMVPGVGHEQYF
TRBV4-1	TRBJ1-5	16	CASSQGGQGTNQPQHF
TRBV6-5	TRBJ2-7	14	CASSYRHTFYEQYF
TRBV19	TRBJ1-1	15	CASRPGQGVRTEAFF
TRBV11-1	NA	14	CASSLTGKSYEQYF
TRBV7-2	TRBJ1-3	14	CASSLGVIGNTIYF
TRBV4-1	TRBJ1-1	14	CASTLPGRNTEAFF
TRBV6-5	TRBJ1-5	15	CASSSAQGVNQPQHF
TRBV19	TRBJ1-4	13	CATRGPPNEKLFF
TRBV9	TRBJ2-5	16	CASSVGSGSEEETQYF
TRBV29-1	TRBJ2-7	13	CSVVRDRGNEQYF
TRBV5-4	TRBJ2-5	17	CASSLGAGGRYQETQYF
TRBV7-3	TRBJ2-6	14	CASSSGSGANVLTF